The sequence of this T cell receptor (beta chain) was determined in a study of spatial heterogeneity in lung cancer. Time point described: sample taken at primary tumor resection. This CDR3 is built from 12 residues. With V trimmed by 7 bases and J by 3 bases, 1 base remained unmatched. TCRdb reprocessed the 5' RACE reads via MiXCR and lists one record per CDR3 protein. The sample holds roughly 79,000 distinct CDR3 sequences; roughly 8% are singletons and the top ten take approximately 6.3%. This TCR derives from a male donor with early-stage non-small cell lung cancer. The sequenced sample was PBMCs, obtained at surgery. J is TRBJ1-2 and V is TRBV12-3 or TRBV12-4; 8 positions agree with TRBD1. The CDR3 DNA is TGTGCCAGCACGACAGGGGACTATGGCTACACCTTC. Its translation: CASTTGDYGYTF.